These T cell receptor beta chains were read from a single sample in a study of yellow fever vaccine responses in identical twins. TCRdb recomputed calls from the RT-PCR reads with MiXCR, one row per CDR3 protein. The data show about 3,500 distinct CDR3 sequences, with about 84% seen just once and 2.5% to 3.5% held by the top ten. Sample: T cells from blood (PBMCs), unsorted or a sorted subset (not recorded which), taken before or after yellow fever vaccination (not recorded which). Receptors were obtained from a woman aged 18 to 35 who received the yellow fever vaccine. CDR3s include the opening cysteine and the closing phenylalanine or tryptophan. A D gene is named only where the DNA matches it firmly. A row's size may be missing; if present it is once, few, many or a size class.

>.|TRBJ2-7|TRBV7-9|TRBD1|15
CASSQKGQGYYEQYF
TGTGCCAGCAGCCAGAAGGGACAGGGATACTACGAGCAGTACTTC
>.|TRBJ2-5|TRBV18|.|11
CASSPQETQYF
TGTGCCAGCTCACCCCAAGAGACCCAGTACTTC
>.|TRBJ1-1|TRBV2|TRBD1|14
CASSEEQGALEAFF
TGTGCCAGCAGTGAAGAACAGGGGGCTTTGGAAGCTTTCTTT
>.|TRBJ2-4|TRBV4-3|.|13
CASSQWGKNIQYF
TGCGCCAGCAGCCAATGGGGAAAAAACATTCAGTACTTC
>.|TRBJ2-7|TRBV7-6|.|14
CASSLYPKGYEQYF
TGTGCCAGCAGCTTATACCCGAAAGGCTACGAGCAGTACTTC
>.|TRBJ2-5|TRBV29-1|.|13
CSVEGSAGETQYF
TGCAGCGTTGAGGGGTCGGCAGGAGAGACCCAGTACTTC
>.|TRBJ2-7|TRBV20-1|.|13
CSARVLAPYEQYF
TGCAGTGCTAGAGTGTTGGCGCCATACGAGCAGTACTTC
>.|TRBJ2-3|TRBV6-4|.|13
CASSDRDQGTQYF
TGTGCCAGCAGTGACCGGGATCAGGGTACGCAGTATTTT
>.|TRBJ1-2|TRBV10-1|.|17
CASSESPTGHPGYGYTF
TGCGCCAGCAGTGAGAGCCCGACAGGCCACCCCGGCTATGGCTACACCTTC
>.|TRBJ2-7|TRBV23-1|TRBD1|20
CASSQQQTMRRDRGLYEQYF
TGCGCCAGCAGTCAACAACAGACTATGCGCCGGGACAGGGGGCTTTACGAGCAGTACTTC
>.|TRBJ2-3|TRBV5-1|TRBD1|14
CASSPGQGADTQYF
TGCGCCAGCAGCCCCGGACAGGGGGCAGATACGCAGTATTTT
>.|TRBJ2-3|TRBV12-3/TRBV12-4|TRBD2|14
CASSLGGSTDTQYF
TGTGCCAGCAGTTTGGGGGGGAGCACAGATACGCAGTATTTT
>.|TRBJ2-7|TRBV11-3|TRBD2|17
CASSLVSGRISSYEQYF
TGTGCCAGCAGCTTAGTGTCCGGGAGGATCTCCTCCTACGAGCAGTACTTC
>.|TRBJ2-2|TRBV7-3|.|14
CASSLTGGTGELFF
TGTGCCAGCAGCTTAACAGGGGGCACCGGGGAGCTGTTTTTT
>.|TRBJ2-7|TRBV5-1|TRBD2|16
CASSGTRTSGSGEQYF
TGCGCCAGCAGCGGCACCCGGACTAGCGGGAGCGGCGAGCAGTACTTC
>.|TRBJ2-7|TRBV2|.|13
CASSDSGNYEQYF
TGTGCCAGCAGTGACTCGGGGAACTACGAGCAGTACTTC
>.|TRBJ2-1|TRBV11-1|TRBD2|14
CASSLAGMGNEQFF
TGTGCCAGCAGCCTAGCGGGAATGGGCAATGAGCAGTTCTTC
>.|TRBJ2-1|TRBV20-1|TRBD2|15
CSARDVTSEYNEQFF
TGCAGTGCTAGAGATGTGACTAGCGAATACAATGAGCAGTTCTTC
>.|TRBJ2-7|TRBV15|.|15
CATSRDRGGTYEQYF
TGTGCCACCAGCAGAGATCGTGGAGGGACCTACGAGCAGTACTTC
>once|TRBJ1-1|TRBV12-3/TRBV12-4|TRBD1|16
CASSLAGPGGKAEAFF
TGTGCCAGCAGTTTAGCGGGCCCAGGGGGCAAAGCTGAAGCTTTCTTT
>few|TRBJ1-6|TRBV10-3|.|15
CAISEGAYADSPLHF
TGTGCCATCAGTGAAGGGGCCTATGCGGATTCACCCCTCCACTTT
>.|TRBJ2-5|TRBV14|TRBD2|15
CASRETGLAEETQYF
TGTGCCAGCAGAGAAACGGGACTAGCGGAAGAGACCCAGTACTTC
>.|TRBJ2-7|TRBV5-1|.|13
CASSFSGANEQYF
TGCGCCAGCAGCTTCTCAGGGGCGAACGAGCAGTACTTC
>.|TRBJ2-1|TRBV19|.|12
CASSIAPNEQFF
TGTGCCAGTAGTATAGCCCCGAATGAGCAGTTCTTC
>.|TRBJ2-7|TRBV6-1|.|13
CASSSSTSYEQYF
TGTGCCAGCAGCTCTTCGACATCCTACGAGCAGTACTTC
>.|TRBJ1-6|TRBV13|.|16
CASTFDKSSYNSPLHF
TGTGCCAGCACCTTCGACAAGAGCTCCTATAATTCACCCCTCCACTTT
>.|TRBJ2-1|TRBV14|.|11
CASSLNNEQFF
TGTGCCAGCAGCCTTAATAATGAGCAGTTCTTC
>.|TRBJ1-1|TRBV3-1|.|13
CASSQDGGTEAFF
TGTGCCAGCAGCCAAGATGGGGGCACTGAAGCTTTCTTT
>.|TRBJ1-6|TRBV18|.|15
CASSPPGNGGSPLHF
TGTGCCAGCTCACCTCCAGGGAATGGCGGTTCACCCCTCCACTTT
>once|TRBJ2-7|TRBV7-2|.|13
CASSPRTTYEQYF
TGTGCCAGCAGCCCCCGCACGACCTACGAGCAGTACTTC
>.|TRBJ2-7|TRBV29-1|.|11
CSALGIYEQYF
TGCAGCGCCCTAGGCATCTACGAGCAGTACTTC
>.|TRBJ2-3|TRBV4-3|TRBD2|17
CASSSGTSGSGADTQYF
TGCGCCAGCAGTTCCGGGACTAGCGGGAGCGGTGCAGATACGCAGTATTTT
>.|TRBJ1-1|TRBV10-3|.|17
CAISEIGVRQGRTEAFF
TGTGCCATCAGTGAGATAGGAGTTAGGCAGGGGAGAACTGAAGCTTTCTTT
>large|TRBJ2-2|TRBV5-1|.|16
CASSPGQIEAAGELFF
TGCGCCAGCAGCCCTGGACAGATCGAGGCTGCCGGGGAGCTGTTTTTT
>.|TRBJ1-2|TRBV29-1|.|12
CSVERQGYGYTF
TGCAGCGTTGAAAGGCAGGGCTATGGCTACACCTTC
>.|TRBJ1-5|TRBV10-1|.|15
CASSGGGKGNQPQHF
TGCGCCAGCAGTGGTGGGGGCAAAGGCAATCAGCCCCAGCATTTT
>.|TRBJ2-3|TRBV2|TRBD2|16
CASSDQGGGSTDTQYF
TGTGCCAGCAGTGATCAAGGCGGGGGGAGCACAGATACGCAGTATTTT
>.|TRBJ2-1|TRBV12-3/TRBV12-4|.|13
CASSLKQIFEQFF
TGTGCCAGCAGTTTAAAACAGATCTTCGAGCAGTTCTTC
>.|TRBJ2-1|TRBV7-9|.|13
CASSRGAFNEQFF
TGTGCCAGCAGTCGAGGGGCTTTCAATGAGCAGTTCTTC
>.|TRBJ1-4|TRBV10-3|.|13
CAISDRATEKLFF
TGTGCCATCAGTGACAGGGCTACTGAAAAACTGTTTTTT
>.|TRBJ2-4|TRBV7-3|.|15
CASSSTADAKNIQYF
TGTGCCAGCAGCTCAACGGCAGATGCCAAAAACATTCAGTACTTC
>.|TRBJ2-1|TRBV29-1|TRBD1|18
CSVEGEGADGRPYNEQFF
TGCAGCGTTGAAGGAGAGGGGGCGGACGGTAGACCCTACAATGAGCAGTTCTTC
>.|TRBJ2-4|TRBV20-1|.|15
CSARDLGVTKNIQYF
TGCAGTGCTAGAGATCTGGGGGTGACCAAAAACATTCAGTACTTC
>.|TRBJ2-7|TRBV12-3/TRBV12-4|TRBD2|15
CASTPKAGLLGEQYF
TGTGCCAGCACCCCGAAAGCGGGACTCCTCGGAGAGCAGTACTTC